The 26 T cell receptor beta chains below all came from one sample that was sequenced in a study of blood T cell repertoires in COVID-19. Method: immunoSEQ multiplex PCR; TCRdb's copy keeps in-frame clones and lacks some. The table shows about 60,000 clones, with roughly 76% occurring only once. Sequencing was done on a sample of peripheral blood. The origin of the receptors is a woman older than 75 with acute or convalescent COVID-19.

The chain recombines TRBV13 with TRBJ2-7; 7 bases agree with TRBD2. Germline loops: CDR1 PRHDT, CDR2 FYEKMQ (reference sequence). The CDR3 sequence is 16 residues long. Losses at the gene ends were 5 bases for V and 3 bases for J; bases not matched to a gene: 13. Here the CDR3 reads CASSRYAGESNYEQYF. For the CDR3, the DNA is TGTGCCAGCAGCCGATATGCGGGGGAGTCTAACTACGAGCAGTACTTC.

J is TRBJ1-4 and V is TRBV21-1; the listed D gene, TRBD1, was not tested against the DNA. TRBV21-1 is marked as a pseudogene. CDR3 length: 14 residues. The CDR3 sequence: CARGLGFTNEKLFF. CDR3 coding DNA: TGTGCCAGGGGGCTAGGGTTCACTAATGAAAAACTGTTTTTT.

The V gene is TRBV24-1, the J gene TRBJ2-2; a weak D match, TRBD2 (5 bases). There are 15 residues in the CDR3. Germline V gene data show CDR1 as KGHDR and CDR2 as SFDVKD. V lost 5 bases to trimming and J lost 2 bases, with 11 bases between them. The CDR3: CATSALAGNTGELFF. The CDR3 coding sequence is TGTGCCACCAGTGCCCTTGCGGGTAACACCGGGGAGCTGTTTTTT.

The V call is TRBV6-6, the J call TRBJ2-1, with 10 bases fitting TRBD1. Losses at the gene ends were 7 bases for V and 7 bases for J; bases not matched to a gene: 13. CDR3 length equals 16 residues. Germline values: CDR1 MNHNY, CDR2 SVGAGI (reference sequence). The CDR3 loop is CASTPRGGTGDNEQFF. In nucleotides, the CDR3 is TGTGCCAGCACACCGAGAGGGGGGACAGGGGATAATGAGCAGTTCTTC.

The chain joins TRBV19 to TRBJ2-1, with 12 bases fitting TRBD1. V lost 6 bases and J lost 2; bases outside the gene matches: 5. CDR1 LNHDA and CDR2 SQIVND come from the germline V gene (reference sequence). The CDR3 is 16 residues long. The CDR3 DNA sequence: TGTGCCAGTAGGGCGGGACAGGGGGCGGCCTACAATGAGCAGTTCTTC. The encoded protein is CASRAGQGAAYNEQFF.

V usage is TRBV5-1 and J usage is TRBJ2-5, with TRBD2 matching 7 bases. The length of the CDR3 is 15 residues. Looked up from germline, CDR1 is SGHRS and CDR2 is YFSETQ. V gave up 0 bases and J gave up 2 bases; unmatched junction bases: 4. CDR3 sequence (DNA): TGCGCCAGCAGCTTGGGGGACTACAAACAAGAGACCCAGTACTTC. Translated, it gives CASSLGDYKQETQYF.

The chain recombines TRBV24-1 with TRBJ1-5; D is ambiguous. Germline CDR1 and CDR2: KGHDR and SFDVKD. The germline V and J ends were trimmed by 3 bases and 0 bases, with 8 bases remaining between them. This CDR3 has 15 amino acids. The CDR3 DNA reads as TGTGCCACCAGTGATAATACAGTTAGCAATCAGCCCCAGCATTTT. Amino acids: CATSDNTVSNQPQHF.

The V gene is TRBV27, the J gene TRBJ1-3; TRBD1 matches at 10 bases. Losses at the gene ends were 8 bases for V and 3 bases for J; bases not matched to a gene: 7. The CDR3 totals 15 residues. Germline CDR1 MNHEY, CDR2 SMNVEV (reference sequence). The CDR3 loop reads CASFRQGAFGNTIYF. The CDR3 DNA follows: TGTGCCAGCTTCCGACAGGGGGCATTTGGAAACACCATATATTTT.

This clone was seen many times. The rearrangement joins TRBV5-1 to TRBJ2-2; 7 nucleotides agree with TRBD1. This CDR3 has 15 amino acids. CDR1 is SGHRS and CDR2 is YFSETQ in the germline V gene. J was trimmed by 5 bases and V by 5 bases; bases with no gene match: 9. The CDR3 region has the DNA TGCGCCAGCAGAAAGGGGGCAGGGGAAACCGGGGAGCTGTTTTTT. It translates to CASRKGAGETGELFF.

This sequence joins TRBV28 and TRBJ2-7, with D possibly TRBD1 on 5 matching bases. Looked up from germline, CDR1 is MDHEN and CDR2 is SYDVKM. The length of the CDR3 is 15 residues. V lost 4 bases to trimming and J lost 3 bases, with 16 bases between them. CDR3 sequence reads: CASSSLDSLGYEQYF. Here the CDR3 DNA reads TGTGCCAGCAGTTCCCTCGACAGCCTCGGCTACGAGCAGTACTTC.

V and J are TRBV30 and TRBJ2-4, with 9 bases that match TRBD2. V lost 0 bases, J lost 8 bases, and 8 bases stayed unmatched. Germline values: CDR1 GTSNPN, CDR2 SVGIG (reference sequence). The CDR3 has 15 residues. The CDR3 loop is CAWSVRAGGIDIQYF. CDR3 sequence (DNA): TGTGCCTGGAGTGTACGTGCGGGAGGGATAGACATTCAGTACTTC.

The chain combines TRBV6-5 with TRBJ1-3, with TRBD1 as a possible D gene (6 bases). Germline V CDR1 and CDR2: MNHEY, SVGAGI. Trimming pared 5 bases from V and 7 bases from J, leaving 18 bases between. The CDR3 has 15 residues. Here the CDR3 reads CASSRTLGQSNTIYF. CDR3 in DNA: TGTGCCAGCAGTAGAACCCTAGGACAGTCCAACACCATATATTTT.

This sequence joins TRBV6-4 and TRBJ2-1, with D possibly TRBD2 on 5 matching bases. The CDR3 runs 15 residues. V was trimmed by 10 bases and J by 9 bases, leaving 25 bases between them. Germline V gene sequence: CDR1 MRHNA, CDR2 SNTAGT. CDR3 DNA: TGTGCCACCCGATCAGAGGCTAGCAGTTTTAGTGAGCAGTTCTTC. Translated, it gives CATRSEASSFSEQFF.

The DNA of the CDR3 is TGTGCCAGCAGTTCCAGGACTCCGAACACTGAAGCTTTCTTT. This codes for CASSSRTPNTEAFF. The V call is TRBV6-6, the J call TRBJ1-1; D remains unclear. V was pared by 4 bases and J by 1 base, with 10 bases between. The germline CDR1 and CDR2 sequences are MNHNY and SVGAGI (reference sequence). The CDR3 consists of 14 residues.

The V and J genes are TRBV24-1 and TRBJ2-1, with 9 bases lining up with TRBD2. Germline CDR1 and CDR2: KGHDR and SFDVKD. The V gene end was trimmed by 2 bases and the J gene end by 9 bases; junction bases not matched to a gene: 13. The CDR3 length is 17 residues. The CDR3 region is CATSDSGLAGTYGEQFF. For the CDR3, the DNA is TGTGCCACCAGTGATTCCGGGCTAGCGGGGACCTACGGTGAGCAGTTCTTC.

The chain carries TRBV2 and TRBJ1-5; 7 bases map to TRBD1. Trimming removed 4 bases from V and 4 bases from J; junction bases left unmatched: 7. The CDR3 spans 15 residues. CDR1 and CDR2 from the germline V gene are SNHLY and FYNNEI. The CDR3 nucleotides read TGTGCCAGCAGTGTACATCAACAGGGGAATCAGCCCCAGCATTTT. As protein: CASSVHQQGNQPQHF. The full variable domain, rest sourced from reference TRBV2 and TRBJ1-5, is EPEVTQTPSHQVTQMGQEVILRCVPISNHLYFYWYRQILGQKVEFLVSFYNNEISEKSEIFDDQFSVERPDGSNFTLKIRSTKLEDSAMYFCASSVHQQGNQPQHFGDGTRLSIL.

This clone showed up just once. The V call is TRBV6-5, the J call TRBJ1-2; tentatively, D is TRBD1 (6 bases). The V end lost 7 bases, the J end lost 2 bases, and 11 bases lay between the germline ends. Germline CDR1 MNHEY, CDR2 SVGAGI. This CDR3 is built from 13 residues. DNA of the CDR3: TGTGCCAGCACCAGAACAGGGAACTATGGCTACACCTTC. Translating gives CASTRTGNYGYTF.

The CDR3 reads CASSPGPMRTEAFF. In DNA form, the CDR3 reads TGTGCCAGCTCACCGGGTCCTATGAGGACTGAAGCTTTCTTT. The chain couples TRBV18 to TRBJ1-1; D not resolved. CDR1 and CDR2 (germline): KGHSH, LQKENI. The length of the CDR3 is 14 residues. Trimming stripped 3 bases from V and 5 bases from J, with 13 bases between.

The CDR3 DNA sequence: TGTGCCAGTAGTAAACCAGGGGGCGACGAGTGGGGCGAACTCTATGGCTACACCTTC. This encodes CASSKPGGDEWGELYGYTF. This rearrangement joins TRBV19 to TRBJ1-2; the match to TRBD1 covers 8 bases. The CDR3 contains 19 residues. Trimming cost V 4 bases and J 4 bases; bases outside gene matches: 20. In germline, CDR1 is LNHDA, CDR2 SQIVND (reference sequence).

The genes are TRBV4-2 and TRBJ2-7, with D possibly matching TRBD1 (5 bases). The CDR3 length is 15 residues. Germline V gene sequence: CDR1 LGHNA, CDR2 YNFKEQ. The V end lost 2 bases, the J end lost 2 bases, and 13 bases lay between the germline ends. The CDR3, as DNA: TGTGCCAGCAGCCAAACAACAGGCGATGCCTACGAGCAGTACTTC. Translation gives CASSQTTGDAYEQYF.

The chain couples TRBV3-1 (or the pseudogene TRBV3-2) to TRBJ2-3; 7 nucleotides align to TRBD2. V was pared by 1 base and J by 10 bases, with 5 bases of the junction left unmatched. Germline V gives CDR1 LGHDT, CDR2 YNNKEL (reference sequence). The CDR3 loop spans 13 amino acids. CDR3 coding DNA: TGTGCCAGCAGCCAAGGGCGCGCGGGGGCGCAGTATTTT. Amino acids: CASSQGRAGAQYF.

The rearrangement links TRBV7-9 to TRBJ2-7, with 8 bases lining up with TRBD1. The J segment lost 3 bases and the V segment lost 6 bases, leaving 4 bases of the junction unmatched. Germline CDR1 and CDR2: SEHNR and FQNEAQ (reference sequence). The CDR3 loop spans 13 amino acids. This CDR3 is CASRPDRGYEQYF. CDR3 DNA: TGTGCCAGCAGACCAGACAGGGGCTACGAGCAGTACTTC.

The V call is TRBV7-2, the J call TRBJ2-3; TRBD2 matches 10 bases. In germline, CDR1 is SGHTA, CDR2 FQGNSA. This CDR3 contains 17 residues. V gave up 3 bases and J gave up 3 bases; unmatched junction bases: 9. The CDR3 nucleotides are TGTGCCAGCAGCTTCACATTACTAGCGGGATCAACAGATACGCAGTATTTT. This codes for CASSFTLLAGSTDTQYF.

The rearrangement uses TRBV28 and TRBJ2-2; D may be TRBD2 (6 bases). Germline V CDR1 and CDR2: MDHEN, SYDVKM. The CDR3 is made up of 16 amino acids. Between the trimmed V and J ends, which lost 1 base and 4 bases, there was a span of 13 bases. CDR3 coding DNA: TGTGCCAGCAGTTTATTCCCGCGGAGGGGCACCGGGGAGCTGTTTTTT. Protein product: CASSLFPRRGTGELFF.

The chain uses TRBV2 and TRBJ1-1; weak D call: TRBD1 (6 bases). This CDR3 region has 14 residues. Trimming removed 6 bases at V and 4 bases at J, with 15 bases between. Germline V gene lookup returns CDR1 SNHLY and CDR2 FYNNEI. The CDR3 region is CASRAGAQRTEAFF. In DNA, the CDR3 is TGTGCCAGCAGAGCAGGGGCGCAGCGCACTGAAGCTTTCTTT.

The chain carries TRBV28 and TRBJ2-1; 11 bases align to TRBD2. V gave up 5 bases and J gave up 5 bases; unmatched junction bases: 8. Germline V gives CDR1 MDHEN, CDR2 SYDVKM. The CDR3 totals 16 residues. CDR3 sequence reads: CASSHLSGRGDNEQFF. CDR3 sequence (DNA): TGTGCCAGCAGTCACCTTAGCGGGAGGGGAGACAATGAGCAGTTCTTC.